The sequence of this TCR beta chain was determined in a study of regulatory T cells in long-lasting Graves disease. The time point: newly diagnosed GD, antithyroid drugs for less than 3 months. Generation of the TCR library employed RNA extracted from PBMCs. Library construction for TCR beta used iRepertoire HTBI primers and Arm-PCR of CDR3 regions. TCRdb used MiXCR to reprocess the multiplex PCR reads, holding one entry per CDR3 protein. The sample carries 350,000 to 450,000 distinct CDR3 sequences, about 15% recorded once. Another study also made use of these data, one on T cells in Graves' hyperthyroidism and ophthalmopathy.

The receptor's source is a woman between 35 and 50 years old with Graves disease. Source: peripheral blood mononuclear cells (PBMCs), taken at new diagnosis, from a patient treated with antithyroid drugs.

The CDR3, as DNA: TGTGCCAGCAGTCTCCTAGCGGGAAGGGCAGATACGCAGTATTTT. Its protein is CASSLLAGRADTQYF. This chain joins TRBV6-1 and TRBJ2-3; 9 nucleotides line up with TRBD2. This CDR3 spans 15 amino acids. Trimming took 5 bases from V and 4 from J; bases not matched to a gene: 7. Germline CDR1 and CDR2: MNHNS and SASEGT.